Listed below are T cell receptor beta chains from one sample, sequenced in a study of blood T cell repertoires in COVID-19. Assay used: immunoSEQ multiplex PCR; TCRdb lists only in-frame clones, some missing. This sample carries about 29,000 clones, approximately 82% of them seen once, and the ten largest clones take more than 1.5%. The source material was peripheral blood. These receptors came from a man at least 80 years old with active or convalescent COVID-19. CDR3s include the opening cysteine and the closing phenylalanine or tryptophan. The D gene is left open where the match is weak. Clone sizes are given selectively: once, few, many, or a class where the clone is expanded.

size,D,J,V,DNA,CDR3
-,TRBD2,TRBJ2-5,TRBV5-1,TGCGCCAGCAGCCCCCGGGGGGGAGAGTCCTCTGAGACCCAGTACTTC,CASSPRGGESSETQYF
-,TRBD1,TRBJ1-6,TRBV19,TGTGCCAGTAAGGGATCCGACAGGGGGCTTAATTCACCCCTCCACTTT,CASKGSDRGLNSPLHF
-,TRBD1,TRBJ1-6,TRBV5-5,TGTGCCAGCAGCGCTACCGGGACAGGGGCGCCGTCGCGCGTCAGCACCCTCCACTTT,CASSATGTGAPSRVSTLHF
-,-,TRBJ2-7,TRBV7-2,TGTGCCAGCAGCCCTCGACTAGTAGGCTCCTACGAGCAGTACTTC,CASSPRLVGSYEQYF
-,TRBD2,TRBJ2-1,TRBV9,TGTGCCAGCAGCTTTAGCGGGGGGAGCTCCTACAATGAGCAGTTCTTC,CASSFSGGSSYNEQFF
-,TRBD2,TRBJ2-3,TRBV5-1,TGCGCCAGCCATACAATGGCGGGGGTAACAGATACGCAGTATTTT,CASHTMAGVTDTQYF
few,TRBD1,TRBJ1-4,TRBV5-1,TGCGCCAGCAGCTCTGGACAGGGGCAGGAAAAACTGTTTTTT,CASSSGQGQEKLFF
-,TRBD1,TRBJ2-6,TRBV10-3,TGTGCCATCAGCGGGACAGGGGGCTTTGGGGCCAACGTCCTGACTTTC,CAISGTGGFGANVLTF
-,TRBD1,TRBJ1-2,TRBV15,TGTGCCACCAGCAGGGGACAGGGAGATGGCTACACCTTC,CATSRGQGDGYTF
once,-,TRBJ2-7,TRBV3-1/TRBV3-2,TGTGCCAGCAGCCAAGGTCGGGGTTCTTACGAGCAGTACTTC,CASSQGRGSYEQYF
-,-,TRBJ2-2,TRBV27,TGTGCCAGCAGTTCAGGGGATACCGGGGAGCTGTTTTTT,CASSSGDTGELFF
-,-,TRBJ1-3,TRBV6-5,TGTGCCAGCAGTTTTAGCGGACCTTCTGGAAACACCATATATTTT,CASSFSGPSGNTIYF
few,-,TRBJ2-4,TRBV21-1,TGTGCCAGCAGCATCTGCGGGAGGTCCCGGTTCGCTCAGTACTTC,CASSICGRSRFAQYF
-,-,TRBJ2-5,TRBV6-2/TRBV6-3,TGTGCCAGCAGACCTTCGAGCAGGGAGACCCAGTACTTC,CASRPSSRETQYF
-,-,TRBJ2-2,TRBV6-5,TGTGCCAGCAGGGGCGGGTCCGGGGAGCTGTTTTTT,CASRGGSGELFF
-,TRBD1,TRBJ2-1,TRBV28,TGTGCCATTAATACCGGGACAGGGGGCAATGAGCAGTTCTTC,CAINTGTGGNEQFF
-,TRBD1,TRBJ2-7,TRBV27,TGTGCCAGCAGTTTACAGATCCTGACAGGGGGCGCCCGTATTGAGTACTTC,CASSLQILTGGARIEYF
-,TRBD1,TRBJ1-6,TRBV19,TGTGCCAGTAGTACGGGGACAGGCATCAATTCACCCCTCCACTTT,CASSTGTGINSPLHF
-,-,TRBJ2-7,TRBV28,TGTGCCAGCAGTTTCAGGATCTACGAGCAGTACTTC,CASSFRIYEQYF
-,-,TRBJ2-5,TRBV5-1,TGCGCCAGCAGCGGGCGGGGAGGTGGGCAAGAGACCCAGTACTTC,CASSGRGGGQETQYF
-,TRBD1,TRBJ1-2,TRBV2,TGTGCCAGCTTAATCACCCATGCCGGGACAGGGGATCGCGGCTACACCTTC,CASLITHAGTGDRGYTF
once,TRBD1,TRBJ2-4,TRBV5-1,TGCGCCAGCAGCGCGACAGGGGGCGGCATTCAGTACTTC,CASSATGGGIQYF
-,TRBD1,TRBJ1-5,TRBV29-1,TGCAGCGTTGAATATCCGGGACAGGGCGGTCAGCCCCAGCATTTT,CSVEYPGQGGQPQHF
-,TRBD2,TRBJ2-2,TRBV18,TGTGCCAGCTCAGGGGATCTAGCGGGATCGGACACCGGGGAGCTGTTTTTT,CASSGDLAGSDTGELFF
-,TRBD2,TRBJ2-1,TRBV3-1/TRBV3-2,TGTGCCAGCAGCCAAGGGACTAGCTTTTTCAATGAGCAGTTCTTC,CASSQGTSFFNEQFF
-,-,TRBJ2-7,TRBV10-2,TGCGCCATCAGGGGAGCTAGCTCCTACGAGCAGTACTTC,CAIRGASSYEQYF
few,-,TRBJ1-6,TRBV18,TGTGCCAGCTCACCAGGTATCCTACAGGGATCGCAATCACCCCTCCACTTT,CASSPGILQGSQSPLHF
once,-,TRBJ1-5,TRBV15,TGTGCCACCAGCCCCGGCCTACAGGGACCGGGGAGCAATCAGCCCCAGCATTTT,CATSPGLQGPGSNQPQHF
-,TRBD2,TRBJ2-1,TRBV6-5,TGTGCCAGCACTGTGACTAGCAGCCTCTACAATGAGCAGTTCTTC,CASTVTSSLYNEQFF
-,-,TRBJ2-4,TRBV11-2,TGTGCCAGCAGAGCAGGACTAGGGGGAAACATTCAGTACTTC,CASRAGLGGNIQYF
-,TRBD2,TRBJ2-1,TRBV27,TGTGCCAGCAGTGATTTAGCGGGTTACAATGAGCAGTTCTTC,CASSDLAGYNEQFF
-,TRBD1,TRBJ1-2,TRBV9,TGTGCCAGCAGCGTATCGGGACAGGGGATCTATGGCTACACCTTC,CASSVSGQGIYGYTF